The 8 T cell receptor beta chains listed next were all sequenced from one sample in a study of T-cell reconstitution after alpha-beta-depleted transplantation in children. Researchers prepared the TCRbeta library using unique molecular identifiers, the study reports. TCRdb independently ran MiXCR on the PCR reads; one entry per CDR3 protein. The table records about 590,000 distinct CDR3 sequences, around 13% of them present only once. The sample was PBMCs, mostly from graft donor cells, taken 360 days after TCRalphabeta/CD19-depleted stem cell transplant. These receptors were collected from a male patient under 18 who had a stem cell transplant for acute myeloid leukemia, so the T cells may come from the graft donor.

This clonotype was recorded at least ten times. V gene TRBV4-2 combines with J gene TRBJ1-3; 8 nucleotides align to TRBD1. This CDR3 spans 19 amino acids. Germline V lookup: CDR1 LGHNA, CDR2 YNFKEQ. The J segment lost 3 bases and the V segment lost 0 bases, leaving 13 bases of the junction unmatched. For the CDR3, the DNA is TGTGCCAGCAGCCAAGATCCTCTTCGACAGGGGCCTTTTGGAAACACCATATATTTT. Translation gives CASSQDPLRQGPFGNTIYF.

This clonotype was detected many times. The gene calls are TRBV30 and TRBJ2-7; 10 nucleotides agree with TRBD2. The germline V gene has CDR1 GTSNPN and CDR2 SVGIG (reference sequence). There are 14 residues in the CDR3. The trim removed 5 bases at V and 3 bases at J, leaving 7 bases unmatched. CDR3 coding DNA: TGTGCCTGGGCCGGGACTAGCGCTTTCTACGAGCAGTACTTC. Residues: CAWAGTSAFYEQYF. Full variable domain (missing parts from reference TRBV30 and TRBJ2-7): SQTIHQWPATLVQPVGSPLSLECTVEGTSNPNLYWYRQAAGRGLQLLFYSVGIGQISSEVPQNLSASRPQDRQFILSSKKLLLSDSGFYLCAWAGTSAFYEQYFGPGTRLTVT.

In its sample, this clonotype was seen many times. The chain has TRBV27 and TRBJ2-7; 11 bases match TRBD2. Germline lookup yields CDR1 MNHEY and CDR2 SMNVEV (reference sequence). This CDR3 is 16 amino acids long. Germline trimming cut 3 bases from V and 0 bases from J; bases unmatched to any gene: 4. This CDR3 reads CASSFGLAGVSYEQYF. The CDR3 DNA reads TGTGCCAGCAGTTTCGGACTAGCGGGTGTCTCCTACGAGCAGTACTTC.

In its sample, this clonotype was seen many times. The V call is TRBV27, the J call TRBJ2-3, with D possibly TRBD1 on 6 matching bases. Germline CDR1 is MNHEY and CDR2 is SMNVEV (reference sequence). This CDR3 region has 16 residues. V gave up 9 bases and J gave up 2 bases, with 21 bases separating them. The CDR3, as DNA: TGTGCCAGTAAAAGTTGGGGGCCTCTCAACACAGATACGCAGTATTTT. Protein sequence: CASKSWGPLNTDTQYF.

This clonotype was seen a few times. The chain joins TRBV12-3 or TRBV12-4 to TRBJ1-2; 7 bases are shared with TRBD1. The CDR3 loop spans 13 amino acids. The trim removed 6 bases at V and 5 bases at J, leaving 6 bases unmatched. The CDR3 bases are TGTGCCAGCAGATCCGGGACAGCGTATGGCTACACCTTC. It codes for CASRSGTAYGYTF.

This clonotype has a count of ten or more. V is TRBV7-2 and J is TRBJ2-1, with 10 nucleotides matching TRBD2. CDR1 is SGHTA, CDR2 FQGNSA, per germline. Trimming at V came to 4 bases and at J to 0 bases, leaving 6 bases not matched to a gene. CDR3 length equals 17 residues. Here the CDR3 DNA reads TGTGCCAGCAGCTCGGAAAGGACTAGCGGCTCCTACAATGAGCAGTTCTTC. Residues: CASSSERTSGSYNEQFF.

The chain joins TRBV20-1 to TRBJ2-7, with 8 bases matching TRBD2. Losses at the gene ends were 6 bases for V and 6 bases for J; bases not matched to a gene: 10. The CDR3 length is 13 residues. CDR1 is DFQATT and CDR2 is SNEGSKA in the germline V gene (reference sequence). Here the CDR3 DNA reads TGCAGTGCACAAAAGCGGGAGAGTCCCGAGCAGTACTTC. Residues: CSAQKRESPEQYF.

At least ten counts were recorded for this clonotype. The rearrangement links TRBV4-2 to TRBJ1-3; D unresolved. Germline CDR1 and CDR2: LGHNA and YNFKEQ. The CDR3 length is 13 residues. The V and J ends lost 1 base and 4 bases respectively, with 5 bases between them. The DNA for the CDR3 is TGTGCCAGCAGCCAAGGGACCGGAAACACCATATATTTT. Residues: CASSQGTGNTIYF.